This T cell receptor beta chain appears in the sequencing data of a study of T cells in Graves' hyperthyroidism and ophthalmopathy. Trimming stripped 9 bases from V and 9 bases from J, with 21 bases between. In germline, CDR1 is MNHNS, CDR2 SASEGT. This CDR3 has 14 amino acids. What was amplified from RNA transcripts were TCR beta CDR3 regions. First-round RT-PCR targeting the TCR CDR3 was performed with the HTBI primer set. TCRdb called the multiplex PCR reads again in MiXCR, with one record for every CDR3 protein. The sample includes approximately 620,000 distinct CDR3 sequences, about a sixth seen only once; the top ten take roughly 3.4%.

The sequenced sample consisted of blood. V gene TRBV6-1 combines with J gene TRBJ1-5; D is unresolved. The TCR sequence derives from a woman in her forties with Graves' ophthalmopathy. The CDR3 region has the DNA TGTGCCAGTCGCGACGGTTCCAGAGGAGCGCCCCAGCATTTT. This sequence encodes CASRDGSRGAPQHF.